The source of this T cell receptor beta chain is a study of T cell changes during pregnancy in multiple sclerosis. Germline CDR1 MNHEY, CDR2 SVGAGI. The CDR3 extends over 14 amino acids. V lost 4 bases and J 1 base, leaving 10 bases between the germline ends. This clone was seen just once. Libraries were prepared by immunoSEQ multiplex PCR; TCRdb keeps only in-frame clonotypes and omits some of them. The sample carries 77,000 or so clones, just under 95% recorded once. Sequencing was performed on peripheral blood, taken in the second trimester of pregnancy. The chain has TRBV6-5 and TRBJ1-1; D not certain. The origin of this receptor is a female donor in good health, enrolled as a control in a pregnancy study. CDR3 DNA: TGTGCCAGCAGTTTTTTAACAAGGAACACTGAAGCTTTCTTT. This sequence encodes CASSFLTRNTEAFF.